The present T cell receptor beta chain was sequenced within a study of vaccination and CD4 T cells after COVID-19. Study context: Each person enrolled got two BNT162b2 or mRNA-1273 vaccine doses.

Points on this clonotype: Its specificity is unknown.

The Oncomine TCR Beta short-read assay sequenced DNA from cultured CD4+ T cells. One entry per CDR3 protein results from TCRdb running MiXCR on the PCR reads. The data hold about 14,000 distinct CDR3 sequences, with approximately 45% observed a single time. V shed 1 base, J shed 1 base, and the junction held 14 bases outside the gene matches. The length of the CDR3 is 19 residues. Germline CDR1 reads DFQATT; CDR2 reads SNEGSKA (reference sequence). Stated treatment: roughly ten-day PBMC culture with coronavirus spike peptide pools or control peptides (ViraFEST assay). The chain recombines TRBV20-1 with TRBJ2-3; 10 bases map to TRBD2. Sequencing was done on a sample of cultured CD4+ T cells from blood. The TCR comes from a human donor with COVID-19. In DNA, the CDR3 is TGCAGTGCTAGAGGCCGGGGGACCAGCGGGGGGGCTGGCACAGATACGCAGTATTTT. It codes for CSARGRGTSGGAGTDTQYF.